The 21 T cell receptor beta chains given below trace back to one sample, sequenced in a study of T cell repertoires in cytomegalovirus infection. Via MiXCR, TCRdb re-called the reads, giving one row per CDR3 protein. The sample contains over 100,000 distinct CDR3 sequences, roughly 9.1% of which appear only once. No antigen has been identified for these receptors. Specimen: PBMCs, sequenced either directly or after in vitro stimulation (not recorded which). These receptors all come from a human donor in good health (CMV status not recorded). Some clones in this sample may be carry-over from other donors' samples.

This chain joins TRBV5-4 and TRBJ2-7, with D possibly matching TRBD1 (6 bases). V was clipped by 3 bases and J by 3 bases, with 16 bases between them. The CDR3 length is 15 residues. The germline gives CDR1 SGHNT, CDR2 YYREEE (reference sequence). The CDR3: CASSYQPGQIYEQYF. The DNA of the CDR3 is TGTGCCAGCAGCTACCAGCCGGGACAAATCTACGAGCAGTACTTC.

A few counts support this clonotype. This chain uses TRBV12-3 or TRBV12-4 with TRBJ1-1; 7 nucleotides align to TRBD1. The CDR3 loop spans 13 amino acids. The V segment lost 7 bases and the J segment 4 bases; nucleotides outside the gene matches: 6. The CDR3 coding sequence is TGTGCCAGCAACGATAACAGGGGCACTGAAGCTTTCTTT. Translating it yields CASNDNRGTEAFF.

This clonotype was counted many times. The chain employs TRBV7-2 and TRBJ2-7; D tentatively fits TRBD1 or TRBD2 (6 bases each). The germline V and J ends were trimmed by 1 base and 2 bases, with 12 bases remaining between them. The CDR3 is 15 amino acids. Germline lookup yields CDR1 SGHTA and CDR2 FQGNSA. CDR3 DNA sequence: TGTGCCAGCAGCTTAGGAGGGGGGACCGCCTACGAGCAGTACTTC. Its protein product is CASSLGGGTAYEQYF.

The chain is built from TRBV11-2 and TRBJ2-3, with D tentatively TRBD2 (6 bases). The length of the CDR3 is 15 residues. V lost 6 bases and J lost 0, with 13 bases in between. Germline loops: CDR1 SGHAT, CDR2 FQNNGV. CDR3 residues: CASRPLSGSTDTQYF. The CDR3 DNA sequence: TGTGCCAGCAGACCACTAAGCGGGAGCACAGATACGCAGTATTTT.

The rearrangement joins TRBV12-3 or TRBV12-4 to TRBJ2-5; the match to TRBD2 covers 7 bases. There are 16 residues in the CDR3. Trimming took 5 bases from V and 4 from J; bases not matched to a gene: 13. In nucleotides, the CDR3 is TGTGCCAGCAGTACCCCGTCGGGAGGCAGCCTAGAGACCCAGTACTTC. This codes for CASSTPSGGSLETQYF.

This clonotype appeared many times. The chain recombines TRBV6-5 with TRBJ1-1; 7 bases fit TRBD1. The length of the CDR3 is 13 residues. V trimming: 1 base; J trimming: 4 bases; junction bases outside the gene matches: 0. The germline V gene encodes CDR1 MNHEY and CDR2 SVGAGI. CDR3 sequence (DNA): TGTGCCAGCAGTTACTGGACAGGCACTGAAGCTTTCTTT. Its translation: CASSYWTGTEAFF.

This clonotype occurred a few times. The chain joins TRBV7-9 to TRBJ1-4; no reliable D call. The CDR3 is 15 residues long. Trimming stripped 4 bases from V and 3 bases from J, with 12 bases between. The germline gives CDR1 SEHNR, CDR2 FQNEAQ (reference sequence). The CDR3 coding sequence is TGTGCCAGCAGCTCTAATACGGCCTCTAATGAAAAACTGTTTTTT. Translation: CASSSNTASNEKLFF.

This clonotype was observed at least ten times. The V call is TRBV7-2, the J call TRBJ2-2; 8 bases fit TRBD2. This CDR3 spans 16 amino acids. Trimming removed 1 base from V and 8 bases from J; junction bases left unmatched: 9. Germline V lookup: CDR1 SGHTA, CDR2 FQGNSA. The CDR3 nucleotides are TGTGCCAGCAGCTTAGGGCGAGCGGGAGCGTCAGGGGAGCTGTTTTTT. Translated: CASSLGRAGASGELFF.

This clonotype has a count of ten or more. V is TRBV5-6 and J is TRBJ2-1, with D perhaps matching TRBD2 (6 bases). Trimming removed 4 bases from V and 2 bases from J, with 13 bases in between. This CDR3 contains 15 residues. Germline loops: CDR1 SGHDT, CDR2 YYEEEE. CDR3 sequence (DNA): TGTGCCAGCAGCCCTGTAATAGCGGCCTACAATGAGCAGTTCTTC. This codes for CASSPVIAAYNEQFF. Together with reference TRBV5-6 and TRBJ2-1, the CDR3 gives the full variable domain: DAGVTQSPTHLIKTRGQQVTLRCSPKSGHDTVSWYQQALGQGPQFIFQYYEEEERQRGNFPDRFSGHQFPNYSSELNVNALLLGDSALYLCASSPVIAAYNEQFFGPGTRLTVL.

This chain links TRBV4-3 with TRBJ2-3, with D possibly matching TRBD2 (6 bases). The CDR3 runs 14 residues. Trimming left V 0 bases short and J 5 bases short, with 9 bases between. Germline CDR1 is LGHNA and CDR2 is YSLEER. This CDR3 reads CASSQDMGGDTQYF. CDR3 DNA: TGCGCCAGCAGCCAAGATATGGGAGGAGATACGCAGTATTTT.

This clonotype was observed many times. The CDR3 region is CASSNKVNTEAFF. The CDR3 DNA reads as TGTGCCAGCAGCAACAAAGTGAACACTGAAGCTTTCTTT. The chain recombines TRBV12-3 or TRBV12-4 with TRBJ1-1, with D unresolved. The CDR3 has 13 amino acids. V dropped 6 bases and J dropped 0 bases, with 8 bases sitting between them.

This clonotype occurred a few times. The rearrangement joins TRBV7-2 to TRBJ2-1; the D is unclear. This CDR3 is built from 15 residues. Germline CDR1 SGHTA, CDR2 FQGNSA. The ends were cut back, 1 base at V and 0 bases at J, with 7 bases in the middle. CDR3 loop: CASSLEESSYNEQFF. CDR3 DNA: TGTGCCAGCAGCTTAGAAGAGAGCTCCTACAATGAGCAGTTCTTC.

The J gene is TRBJ1-5, the V gene TRBV29-1; D ambiguous. The CDR3 covers 13 residues. The V end was cut by 4 bases, the J end by 9 bases, with 16 bases between. CDR1 and CDR2 from the germline V gene are SQVTM and ANQGSEA. The DNA of the CDR3 is TGCAGCGTTGGAACCGGACCGCGGGGGCCCCAGCATTTT. It translates to CSVGTGPRGPQHF.

This clonotype has more than one count but fewer than ten. This rearrangement joins TRBV24-1 to TRBJ1-2; perhaps TRBD1 as D (5 bases). V was pared by 3 bases and J by 9 bases, with 16 bases between. CDR1 is KGHDR and CDR2 is SFDVKD in the germline V gene. CDR3 length: 14 amino acids. CDR3 coding DNA: TGTGCCACCAGTGATGGGACCTCGGCGAGACGCTACACCTTC. It translates to CATSDGTSARRYTF.

There are many counts of this clonotype. This chain links TRBV5-6 with TRBJ2-1, with D uncertain. Germline loops: CDR1 SGHDT, CDR2 YYEEEE. The CDR3 loop spans 16 amino acids. V shed 3 bases and J shed 2 bases, with 15 bases lying between them. Here the CDR3 reads CASSSKARRTYNEQFF. CDR3 nucleotide sequence: TGTGCCAGCAGCTCCAAGGCACGGCGAACCTACAATGAGCAGTTCTTC.

This clonotype occurred many times. J is TRBJ2-2 and V is TRBV7-8; 11 nucleotides agree with TRBD1. The trim removed 4 bases at V and 4 bases at J, leaving 8 bases unmatched. The CDR3 has 17 amino acids. Germline values: CDR1 SGHVS, CDR2 FQNEAQ. The DNA for the CDR3 is TGTGCCAGCAGCTACCGTTCCGGGACAGGGGGCACCGGGGAGCTGTTTTTT. Its translation: CASSYRSGTGGTGELFF. Full variable domain (rest looked up from reference TRBV7-8 and TRBJ2-2): GAGVSQSPRYKVAKRGQDVALRCDPISGHVSLFWYQQALGQGPEFLTYFQNEAQLDKSGLPSDRFFAERPEGSVSTLKIQRTQQEDSAVYLCASSYRSGTGGTGELFFGEGSRLTVL.

The chain has TRBV6-6 and TRBJ1-1; possible D gene TRBD1, 5 bases. This CDR3 has 14 residues. V shed 2 bases and J shed 8 bases, with 15 bases lying between them. Germline V CDR1 and CDR2: MNHNY, SVGAGI (reference sequence). This chain's CDR3 is CASSYRGPPEEAFF. In nucleotides, the CDR3 is TGTGCCAGCAGTTACAGGGGACCCCCGGAGGAAGCTTTCTTT.

This clonotype came up many times. The chain links TRBV19 to TRBJ1-5; tentatively, D is TRBD1 (5 bases). The CDR3 is made up of 14 amino acids. V was pared by 3 bases and J by 2 bases, with 8 bases between. Per germline, CDR1 LNHDA and CDR2 SQIVND (reference sequence). The CDR3 DNA reads as TGTGCCAGTAGTATTGCGACAGGCAATCAGCCCCAGCATTTT. Encoded protein: CASSIATGNQPQHF. The whole variable domain, remainder taken from reference TRBV19 and TRBJ1-5, is DGGITQSPKYLFRKEGQNVTLSCEQNLNHDAMYWYRQDPGQGLRLIYYSQIVNDFQKGDIAEGYSVSREKKESFPLTVTSAQKNPTAFYLCASSIATGNQPQHFGDGTRLSIL.

Many counts were recorded for this clonotype. The chain recombines TRBV7-6 with TRBJ2-7; D is possibly TRBD1 or TRBD2 (6 bases each). The CDR3 contains 15 residues. CDR1 is SGHVS, CDR2 FNYEAQ, per germline. Trimming took 3 bases from V and 0 from J, leaving 12 bases between them. The CDR3 DNA sequence: TGTGCCAGCAGCTTGAGGGGGGACGGCTCCTACGAGCAGTACTTC. Its translation: CASSLRGDGSYEQYF.

This clonotype was counted ten times or more. The chain employs TRBV7-8 and TRBJ2-1, with 14 bases lining up with TRBD2. J lost 5 bases, V lost 4 bases, and 7 bases had no gene match. The CDR3 loop spans 17 amino acids. The germline V gene has CDR1 SGHVS and CDR2 FQNEAQ. CDR3 protein: CASSSGLAGVRNNEQFF. CDR3 in DNA: TGTGCCAGCAGCTCGGGACTAGCGGGAGTGCGCAACAATGAGCAGTTCTTC.

This chain uses TRBV4-3 with TRBJ1-3, with D unclear. This CDR3 region has 13 residues. The germline gives CDR1 LGHNA, CDR2 YSLEER. The ends were cut back, 4 bases at V and 2 bases at J, with 6 bases in the middle. The CDR3 reads CASSPTPGNTIYF. The CDR3 DNA reads as TGCGCCAGCAGCCCAACACCTGGAAACACCATATATTTT.